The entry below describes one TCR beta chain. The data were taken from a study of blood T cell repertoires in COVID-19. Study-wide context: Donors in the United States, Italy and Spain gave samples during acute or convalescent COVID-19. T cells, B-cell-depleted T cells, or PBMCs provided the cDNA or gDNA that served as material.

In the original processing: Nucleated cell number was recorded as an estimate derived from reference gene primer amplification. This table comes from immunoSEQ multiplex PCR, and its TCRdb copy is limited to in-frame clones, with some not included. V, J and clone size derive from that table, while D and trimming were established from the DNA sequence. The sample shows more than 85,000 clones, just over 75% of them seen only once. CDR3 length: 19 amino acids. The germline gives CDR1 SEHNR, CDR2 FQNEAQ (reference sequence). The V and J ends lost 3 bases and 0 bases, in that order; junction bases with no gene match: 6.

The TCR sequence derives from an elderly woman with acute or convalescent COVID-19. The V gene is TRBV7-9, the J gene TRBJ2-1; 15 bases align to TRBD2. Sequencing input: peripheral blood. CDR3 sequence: CASSFTGLAGGSSYNEQFF. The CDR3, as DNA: TGTGCCAGCAGCTTTACTGGACTAGCGGGGGGGAGCTCCTACAATGAGCAGTTCTTC.